The sequence of this T cell receptor beta chain was determined in a study of post-analysis software for immune sequencing data. Across the study: Included among the disease courses, which were recorded for the cohort, were relapsing-remitting, secondary progressive and progressive-relapsing multiple sclerosis.

Included in the TCR beta cDNA libraries were unique molecular identifiers. T cells numbering about 0.95 to 10 million gave rise to roughly 0.5 million cDNA molecules. Each CDR3 protein is one row after TCRdb ran MiXCR on the PCR reads. The profile shows about 200,000 distinct CDR3 sequences, approximately 28% of them singletons. Whole-study findings and limits: Relative to controls, patients had about 5 TRBV segments at higher frequency, with TRBV5-6, TRBV5-1 and TRBV20-1 among these. Multiple sclerosis patients had significantly lower normalized Chao1 diversity than controls.

This clonotype was counted only a few times. The target antigen is unknown. Germline V gene sequence: CDR1 SQVTM, CDR2 ANQGSEA. The CDR3 totals 13 residues. Trimming took 7 bases from V and 2 from J; bases not matched to a gene: 6. This sequence joins TRBV29-1 and TRBJ1-1, with 8 bases aligning to TRBD1. This clonotype originated in a girl aged 2 to 17 with multiple sclerosis. The material sequenced was blood. The CDR3 protein is CSAGQGPNTEAFF. Here the CDR3 DNA reads TGCAGCGCCGGACAGGGCCCCAACACTGAAGCTTTCTTT.